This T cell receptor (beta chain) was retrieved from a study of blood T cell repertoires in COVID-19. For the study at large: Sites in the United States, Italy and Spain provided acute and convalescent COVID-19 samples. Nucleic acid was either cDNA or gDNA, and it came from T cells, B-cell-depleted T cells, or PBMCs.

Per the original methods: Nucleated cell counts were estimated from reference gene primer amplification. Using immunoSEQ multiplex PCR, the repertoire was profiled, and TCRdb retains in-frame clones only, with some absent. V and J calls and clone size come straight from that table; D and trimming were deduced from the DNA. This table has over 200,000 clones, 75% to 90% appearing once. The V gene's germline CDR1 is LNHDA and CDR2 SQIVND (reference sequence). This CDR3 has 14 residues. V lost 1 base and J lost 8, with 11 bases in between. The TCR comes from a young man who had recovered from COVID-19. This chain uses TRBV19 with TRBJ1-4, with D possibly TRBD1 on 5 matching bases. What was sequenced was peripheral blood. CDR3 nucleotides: TGTGCCAGTAGTATAGCGACAGATGAGGAAAAACTGTTTTTT. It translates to CASSIATDEEKLFF.